These 10 T cell receptor beta chains were all obtained from the same sample, sequenced in a study of vaccination and CD4 T cells after COVID-19. Sample treatment: approximately nine-day PBMC culture with coronavirus spike peptide pools or control peptides (ViraFEST assay). The collection of CD4+ T cells from the unexposed donor took place before the COVID-19 pandemic (2011-2018). Sequencing of the DNA from cultured CD4+ T cells was carried out with the Oncomine TCR Beta short-read assay. Cultures of CD4+ T cells served as the source for extracting genomic DNA. TCRdb re-derived calls from the PCR reads in MiXCR, one entry per CDR3 protein. The sample lists about 10,000 distinct CDR3 sequences, 35% occurring once. The antigens these receptors bind are not known. Sequencing input: CD4+ T cells from blood, cultured in vitro. These receptors were collected from a human donor in good health.

The CDR3 sequence: CASRSPGSGADTQYF. Written as DNA, the CDR3 is TGTGCCAGCCGATCCCCGGGCAGTGGAGCAGATACGCAGTATTTT. The chain has TRBV6-1 and TRBJ2-3; D unclear. The germline V gene encodes CDR1 MNHNS and CDR2 SASEGT. Trimming pared 8 bases from V and 4 bases from J, leaving 19 bases between. The CDR3 is made up of 15 amino acids.

This clonotype turned up a few times. The chain couples TRBV4-3 to TRBJ2-3; D unclear. The length of the CDR3 is 13 residues. CDR1 LGHNA and CDR2 YSLEER come from the germline V gene. V was pared by 10 bases and J by 4 bases, with 15 bases between. CDR3 sequence reads: CATRPAAADTQYF. In nucleotides, the CDR3 is TGCGCCACCCGCCCCGCGGCGGCAGATACGCAGTATTTT.

This clonotype was found once. The rearrangement joins TRBV28 to TRBJ1-2; TRBD1 is a possible D gene (5 bases). Germline V gene sequence: CDR1 MDHEN, CDR2 SYDVKM. The CDR3 is 13 amino acids. The V and J ends lost 5 bases and 8 bases respectively, with 15 bases between them. The chain's CDR3 is CASSRGLASGYTF. The CDR3 DNA reads TGTGCCAGCAGTCGGGGACTCGCGTCAGGCTACACCTTC.

The chain couples TRBV20-1 to TRBJ1-2, with 10 bases matching TRBD1. Germline V lookup: CDR1 DFQATT, CDR2 SNEGSKA (reference sequence). The CDR3 covers 17 residues. Trimming at V came to 7 bases and at J to 6 bases, leaving 20 bases not matched to a gene. The CDR3 here is CSVSNNNPGQGFNGYTF. Here the CDR3 DNA reads TGCAGTGTCTCGAATAATAATCCGGGACAGGGGTTCAATGGCTACACCTTC.

The chain combines TRBV7-2 with TRBJ2-1; 7 bases align to TRBD2. V shed 2 bases and J 5 bases; nucleotides not matched to a gene: 6. The germline gives CDR1 SGHTA, CDR2 FQGNSA. The CDR3 consists of 15 residues. The CDR3 coding sequence is TGTGCCAGCAGCTTATTAACTAGCGCCAACAATGAGCAGTTCTTC. It encodes CASSLLTSANNEQFF.

As concerns this clonotype: Relative to the germline gene, one junction end is altered; a read error may explain this. DNA for the CDR3: TGTGCCAGCAGTTACGAGAGTGGCAGCCCCCGAGGGAACTCTGAAGCTTTCTTT. It translates to CASSYESGSPRGNSEAFF. This chain joins TRBV6-2 or TRBV6-3 and TRBJ1-1; D call uncertain. Germline V CDR1 and CDR2: MNHEY, SVGEGT. The CDR3 is 18 amino acids.

This clonotype showed up just a few times. The chain carries TRBV20-1 and TRBJ2-7, with 13 bases matching TRBD2. The V gene end was trimmed by 3 bases and the J gene end by 7 bases; junction bases not matched to a gene: 15. Looked up from germline, CDR1 is DFQATT and CDR2 is SNEGSKA (reference sequence). This CDR3 has 17 amino acids. In nucleotides, the CDR3 is TGCAGTGCTAGCACCACGGGGACTAGCGGGAACCCGGGGGAGCAGTACTTC. Its translation is CSASTTGTSGNPGEQYF.

The chain joins TRBV7-9 to TRBJ2-1; D not certain. This CDR3 comprises 11 residues. V lost 4 bases and J 6 bases, leaving 4 bases between the germline ends. The germline gives CDR1 SEHNR, CDR2 FQNEAQ (reference sequence). CDR3 residues: CASSSLNEQFF. CDR3 nucleotides: TGTGCCAGCAGCTCACTCAATGAGCAGTTCTTC.

This clonotype was counted only a few times. The V and J genes are TRBV20-1 and TRBJ1-1; D perhaps matches TRBD1 (5 bases). Germline CDR1 DFQATT, CDR2 SNEGSKA (reference sequence). The CDR3 runs 16 residues. The V gene lost 5 bases and the J gene lost 1 base, with 20 bases spanning the gap. CDR3 region: CSAPGTGAGRNTEAFF. DNA for the CDR3: TGCAGTGCTCCGGGAACAGGAGCGGGGAGGAACACTGAAGCTTTCTTT.

V usage is TRBV7-3 and J usage is TRBJ1-1, with D unclear. V gave up 4 bases and J gave up 3 bases, with 12 bases separating them. CDR3 length: 14 residues. In germline, CDR1 is SGHTA, CDR2 FQGTGA. As DNA, the CDR3 is TGTGCCAGCAGCTCCTCGGGCAGTGACACTGAAGCTTTCTTT. Translation gives CASSSSGSDTEAFF.